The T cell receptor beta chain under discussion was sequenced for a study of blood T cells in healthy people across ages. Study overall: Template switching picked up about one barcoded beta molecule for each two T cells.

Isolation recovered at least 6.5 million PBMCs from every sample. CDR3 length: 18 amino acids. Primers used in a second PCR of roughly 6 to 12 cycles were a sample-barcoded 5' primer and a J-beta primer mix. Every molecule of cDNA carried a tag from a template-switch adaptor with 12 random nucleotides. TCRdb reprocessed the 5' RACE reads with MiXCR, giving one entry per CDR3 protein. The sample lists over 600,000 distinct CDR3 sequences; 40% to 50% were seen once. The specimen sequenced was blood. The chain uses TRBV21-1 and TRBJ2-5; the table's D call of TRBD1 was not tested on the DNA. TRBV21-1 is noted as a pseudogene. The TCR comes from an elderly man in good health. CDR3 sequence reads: CASSKADGNGLKGETQYF. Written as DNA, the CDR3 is TGTGCCAGCAGCAAGGCGGACGGTAACGGTCTTAAGGGGGAGACCCAGTACTTC.